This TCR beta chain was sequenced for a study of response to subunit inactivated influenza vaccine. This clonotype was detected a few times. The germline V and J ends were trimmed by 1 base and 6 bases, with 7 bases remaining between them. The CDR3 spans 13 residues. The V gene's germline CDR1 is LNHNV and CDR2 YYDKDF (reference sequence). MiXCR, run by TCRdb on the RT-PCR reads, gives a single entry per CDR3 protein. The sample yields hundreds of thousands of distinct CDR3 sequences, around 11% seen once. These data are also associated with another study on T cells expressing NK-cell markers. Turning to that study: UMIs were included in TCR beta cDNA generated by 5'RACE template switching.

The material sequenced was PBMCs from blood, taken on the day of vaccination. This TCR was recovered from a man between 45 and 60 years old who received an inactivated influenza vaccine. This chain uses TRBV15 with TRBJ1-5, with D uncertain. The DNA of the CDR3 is TGTGCCACCAGCAGAGGTGACGGTCAGCCCCAGCATTTT. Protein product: CATSRGDGQPQHF. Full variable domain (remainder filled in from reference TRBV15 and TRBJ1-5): DAMVIQNPRYQVTQFGKPVTLSCSQTLNHNVMYWYQQKSSQAPKLLFHYYDKDFNNEADTPDNFQSRRPNTSFCFLDIRSPGLGDTAMYLCATSRGDGQPQHFGDGTRLSIL.